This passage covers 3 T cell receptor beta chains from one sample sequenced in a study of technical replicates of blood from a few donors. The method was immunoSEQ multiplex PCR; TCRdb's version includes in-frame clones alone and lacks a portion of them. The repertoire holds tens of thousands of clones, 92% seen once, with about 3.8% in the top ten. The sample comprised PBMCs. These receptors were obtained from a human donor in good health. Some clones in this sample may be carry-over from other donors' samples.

The CDR3 bases are TGTGCCAGCAGCACAGGGGCACAGGGCTACACCTTC. It yields the protein CASSTGAQGYTF. The rearrangement links TRBV6-1 to TRBJ1-2; 7 nucleotides match TRBD1. Germline loops: CDR1 MNHNS, CDR2 SASEGT. The junction had 6 bases not matched to a gene; V was cut back by 6 bases and J by 8 bases. This CDR3 is built from 12 residues.

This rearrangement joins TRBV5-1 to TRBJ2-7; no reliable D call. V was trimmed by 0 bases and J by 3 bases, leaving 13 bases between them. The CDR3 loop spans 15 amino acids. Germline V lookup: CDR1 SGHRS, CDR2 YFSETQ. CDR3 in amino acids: CASSLVPGTNYEQYF. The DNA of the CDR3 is TGCGCCAGCAGCTTGGTGCCAGGAACCAACTACGAGCAGTACTTC.

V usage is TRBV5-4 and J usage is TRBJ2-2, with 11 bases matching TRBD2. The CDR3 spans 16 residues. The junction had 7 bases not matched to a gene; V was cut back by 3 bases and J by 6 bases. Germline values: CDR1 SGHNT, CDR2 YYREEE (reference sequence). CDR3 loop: CASSSGLAAPAGELFF. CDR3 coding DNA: TGTGCCAGCAGCTCGGGACTAGCGGCCCCCGCCGGGGAGCTGTTTTTT.